The 32 T cell receptor beta chains reported below all come from one sample, sequenced in a study of blood T cells in healthy people across ages. PCR was performed a second time for about 7 to 11 cycles using a sample-barcoded 5' primer and a J-beta primer mix. TCRdb reprocessed the 5' RACE reads with MiXCR, giving one entry per CDR3 protein. Counted here are approximately 600,000 distinct CDR3 sequences, approximately 50% occurring once; the ten biggest clones make up over 30%. Specimen: blood. All receptors derive from a man aged 60-69 years in good health.

The chain employs TRBV20-1 and TRBJ2-7, with 8 nucleotides matching TRBD1. Per the germline V gene, CDR1 is DFQATT and CDR2 is SNEGSKA (reference sequence). CDR3 size: 13 residues. V trimming: 5 bases; J trimming: 5 bases; junction bases outside the gene matches: 8. CDR3 sequence reads: CSASKTGENEQYF. CDR3 DNA sequence: TGCAGTGCTTCCAAGACAGGGGAGAACGAGCAGTACTTC.

The chain is built from TRBV20-1 and TRBJ2-4; 9 positions match TRBD1. With the DNA end fitting TRBJ2-5 better, the J assignment may be wrong. Germline loops: CDR1 DFQATT, CDR2 SNEGSKA (reference sequence). The CDR3 is made up of 16 amino acids. The CDR3 is CSAPDLFGQGIETQYF. The CDR3 coding sequence is TGCAGTGCTCCCGACTTATTCGGACAGGGGATTGAGACCCAGTACTTC.

V and J are TRBV2 and TRBJ2-5; 8 nucleotides match TRBD2. V lost 0 bases to trimming and J lost 4 bases; unmatched junction nucleotides: 10. Looked up from germline, CDR1 is SNHLY and CDR2 is FYNNEI. The CDR3 runs 17 residues. This CDR3 is CASSEATGGPVGETQYF. DNA for the CDR3: TGTGCCAGCAGTGAAGCAACGGGGGGGCCAGTGGGAGAGACCCAGTACTTC.

V and J are TRBV28 and TRBJ2-1, with a possible D match to TRBD2 (5 bases). V was clipped by 8 bases and J by 5 bases, with 22 bases between them. Germline values: CDR1 MDHEN, CDR2 SYDVKM. The CDR3 extends over 16 amino acids. CDR3 sequence: CASSPGVRQINNEQFF. The CDR3 DNA reads as TGTGCCAGCTCCCCCGGGGTTCGGCAGATCAACAATGAGCAGTTCTTC.

The chain has TRBV3-1 and TRBJ2-3, with 10 positions matching TRBD2. The germline CDR1 and CDR2 sequences are LGHDT and YNNKEL (reference sequence). The V segment lost 3 bases and the J segment 6 bases; nucleotides outside the gene matches: 9. The CDR3 contains 16 residues. DNA for the CDR3: TGTGCCAGCAGCCAGGAGAGCGGGGGGGCAGGGGATACGCAGTATTTT. Amino acid sequence: CASSQESGGAGDTQYF.

The chain joins TRBV29-1 to TRBJ2-2; tentatively, D is TRBD1 (6 bases). The length of the CDR3 is 13 residues. Germline V gene lookup returns CDR1 SQVTM and CDR2 ANQGSEA. V shed 4 bases and J shed 4 bases, with 10 bases lying between them. The CDR3 loop is CSVAGVGTGELFF. For the CDR3, the DNA is TGCAGCGTTGCAGGGGTCGGCACCGGGGAGCTGTTTTTT.

In its sample, this clonotype was seen once. The V call is TRBV14, the J call TRBJ2-4, with D uncertain. The end of the DNA aligns better with TRBJ2-7, so the J call may be wrong. The CDR3 covers 13 residues. Germline loops: CDR1 SGHDN, CDR2 FVKESK. This chain's CDR3 is CASSRQPLSEQYF. DNA for the CDR3: TGTGCCAGCAGCCGGCAGCCGCTGTCCGAGCAGTACTTC.

The chain has TRBV15 and TRBJ1-6; D may be TRBD1 (5 bases). V was trimmed by 1 base and J by 2 bases, leaving 9 bases between them. The germline V gene encodes CDR1 LNHNV and CDR2 YYDKDF (reference sequence). The CDR3 sequence is 16 residues long. For the CDR3, the DNA is TGTGCCACCAGCAGAGGAGGGGACCCCTATAATTCACCCCTCCACTTT. Encoded protein: CATSRGGDPYNSPLHF.

This clonotype has just one count. J is TRBJ2-4 and V is TRBV9; D gene unclear. V dropped 1 base and J dropped 1 base, with 15 bases sitting between them. Germline CDR1 SGDLS, CDR2 YYNGEE. CDR3 length: 17 residues. The CDR3 sequence is CASSVRDGVGAKNIQYF. CDR3 sequence (DNA): TGTGCCAGCAGCGTAAGGGATGGGGTCGGCGCCAAAAACATTCAGTACTTC.

This chain uses TRBV5-1 with TRBJ2-1, with TRBD1 matching 10 bases. After removal of 0 bases from V and 5 bases from J, the junction contained 5 bases not matched to a gene. This CDR3 is 16 amino acids long. Germline values: CDR1 SGHRS, CDR2 YFSETQ. In DNA form, the CDR3 reads TGCGCCAGCAGCTTGGACGGGACAGGGGTCCACAATGAGCAGTTCTTC. It encodes CASSLDGTGVHNEQFF. The variable domain in full, with the rest retrieved from reference TRBV5-1 and TRBJ2-1, is KAGVTQTPRYLIKTRGQQVTLSCSPISGHRSVSWYQQTPGQGLQFLFEYFSETQRNKGNFPGRFSGRQFSNSRSEMNVSTLELGDSALYLCASSLDGTGVHNEQFFGPGTRLTVL.

This chain connects TRBV4-1 to TRBJ2-2; no reliable D call. Per the germline V gene, CDR1 is MGHRA and CDR2 is YSYEKL. The ends were cut back, 1 base at V and 6 bases at J, with 12 bases in the middle. This CDR3 has 15 residues. The chain's CDR3 is CASSQGLVSAGELFF. In DNA form, the CDR3 reads TGCGCCAGCAGCCAAGGGCTAGTCTCTGCCGGGGAGCTGTTTTTT.

On this clonotype itself: Since a much larger clone is just one base distant, this may be a read error. J is TRBJ2-1 and V is TRBV2, with TRBD1 matching over 9 bases. The last part of the DNA fits TRBJ2-7 better; the J call may be wrong. Per germline, CDR1 SNHLY and CDR2 FYNNEI. This CDR3 has 14 residues. The CDR3 bases are TGTGCCAGCATGCCGGGACAGGGCTACAATGAGCAGTACTTC. This encodes CASMPGQGYNEQYF.

About this clonotype itself: This could be a read error, since a much larger clone is one nucleotide away. The CDR3 loop is CSGGQQETRYF. The CDR3, as DNA: TGCAGCGGAGGACAGCAAGAGACCCGGTACTTC. This chain uses TRBV29-1 with TRBJ2-7; D may be TRBD1 (6 bases). CDR3 size: 11 residues. The germline V gene has CDR1 SQVTM and CDR2 ANQGSEA. V lost 7 bases, J lost 12 bases, and 19 bases lay in between.

The chain couples TRBV6-6 to TRBJ1-2; D call uncertain. The ends were cut back, 6 bases at V and 7 bases at J, with 6 bases in the middle. This CDR3 is built from 10 residues. CDR1 and CDR2 from the germline V gene are MNHNY and SVGAGI (reference sequence). The CDR3 coding sequence is TGTGCCAGCAGGGCTGGTGGCTACACCTTC. The encoded protein is CASRAGGYTF.

The chain uses TRBV27 and TRBJ2-7, with TRBD2 identical over 9 bases. Germline V gives CDR1 MNHEY, CDR2 SMNVEV (reference sequence). Unmatched junction bases numbered 9, after V lost 5 bases and J lost 10 bases. The CDR3 has 13 residues. Here the CDR3 DNA reads TGTGCCAGCAGTCCTAGCGGGAAAGAGTCCCAGTACTTC. Its translation: CASSPSGKESQYF.

The chain couples TRBV6-6 to TRBJ1-1; weak D call: TRBD1 (6 bases). The germline V gene encodes CDR1 MNHNY and CDR2 SVGAGI (reference sequence). The CDR3 covers 16 residues. V was pared by 8 bases and J by 4 bases, with 23 bases between. CDR3 in amino acids: CASDEAGVGSSTEAFF. For the CDR3, the DNA is TGTGCCAGCGACGAGGCAGGGGTAGGGTCGAGCACTGAAGCTTTCTTT.

V usage is TRBV2 and J usage is TRBJ2-1; 8 bases map to TRBD1. CDR3 size: 16 residues. From germline, CDR1 is SNHLY and CDR2 FYNNEI. Trimming removed 7 bases from V and 3 bases from J; junction bases left unmatched: 11. Written as DNA, the CDR3 is TGTGCCAGCACTAGAGAAGGGACAGGTATCTACAATGAGCAGTTCTTC. Translation: CASTREGTGIYNEQFF.

This clonotype was counted at least ten times. CDR3 amino acids: CASSFGVRADTQYF. The CDR3 DNA follows: TGTGCCAGCAGTTTTGGGGTGAGAGCAGATACGCAGTATTTT. The rearrangement links TRBV12-3 or TRBV12-4 to TRBJ2-3; D not resolved. V lost 3 bases and J lost 4, with 11 bases in between. CDR3 length equals 14 residues.

The rearrangement uses TRBV20-1 and TRBJ1-1; D not certain. V dropped 6 bases and J dropped 3 bases, with 11 bases sitting between them. Germline CDR1 and CDR2: DFQATT and SNEGSKA (reference sequence). There are 12 residues in the CDR3. Written as DNA, the CDR3 is TGCAGTGCGAGCCGAGGTTACACTGAAGCTTTCTTT. Residues: CSASRGYTEAFF.

J is TRBJ1-2 and V is TRBV18, with TRBD1 as a possible D gene (5 bases). Germline V CDR1 and CDR2: KGHSH, LQKENI. This CDR3 contains 14 residues. Trimming pared 5 bases from V and 6 bases from J, leaving 16 bases between. The chain's CDR3 is CASSITGAYDGYTF. The CDR3 region has the DNA TGTGCCAGCTCAATCACCGGGGCCTACGATGGCTACACCTTC.

The chain recombines TRBV20-1 with TRBJ1-5; the D is unclear. The CDR3 runs 14 residues. Trimming stripped 6 bases from V and 3 bases from J, with 15 bases between. CDR1 is DFQATT, CDR2 SNEGSKA, per germline (reference sequence). The CDR3 sequence is CSALPNTNNQPQHF. The CDR3 region has the DNA TGCAGTGCCCTCCCCAACACCAACAATCAGCCCCAGCATTTT.

The rearrangement uses TRBV3-1 and TRBJ1-2; D gene ambiguous. CDR1 and CDR2 from the germline V gene are LGHDT and YNNKEL (reference sequence). This CDR3 has 12 residues. Trimming left V 5 bases short and J 7 bases short, with 11 bases between. The CDR3 region is CASSARTGGYTF. CDR3 nucleotides: TGTGCCAGCAGCGCCCGGACGGGTGGCTACACCTTC.

CDR3 bases: TGCGCCAGCAGCCAAGATGGGGCAGGGCAAGAGACCCAGTACTTC. It yields the protein CASSQDGAGQETQYF. The chain employs TRBV4-1 and TRBJ2-5, with D possibly TRBD1 on 5 matching bases. V gave up 0 bases and J gave up 2 bases, with 10 bases separating them. This CDR3 region has 15 residues. Germline lookup yields CDR1 MGHRA and CDR2 YSYEKL.

The V gene is TRBV4-2, the J gene TRBJ2-7; D ambiguous. The better agreement between TRBJ2-5 and the DNA end casts doubt on the J call. CDR3 length: 12 amino acids. CDR1 LGHNA and CDR2 YNFKEQ come from the germline V gene. The CDR3 coding sequence is TGTGCCAGCAGCACAACGCAGGAGACCCAGTACTTC. It specifies CASSTTQETQYF.

DNA of the CDR3: TGCAGTGCTAGTCGGCCCAGCGGGGGGGCCGCTGAGCAGTTCTTC. Translated, it gives CSASRPSGGAAEQFF. The chain carries TRBV20-1 and TRBJ2-1; TRBD2 agrees at 10 bases. CDR1 and CDR2 (germline): DFQATT, SNEGSKA (reference sequence). This CDR3 has 15 amino acids. Trimming took 3 bases from V and 9 from J; bases not matched to a gene: 11.

As concerns this clonotype: One junction end disagrees with the germline gene, perhaps due to a read error. This CDR3 reads CASSLGSMGYKEQFF. Written as DNA, the CDR3 is TGTGCCAGCAGCTTAGGTTCCATGGGATACAAGGAGCAGTTCTTC. The chain carries TRBV7-9 and TRBJ2-1; no definite D call. In germline, CDR1 is SEHNR, CDR2 FQNEAQ (reference sequence). This CDR3 contains 15 residues.

V is TRBV28 and J is TRBJ2-7, with D possibly TRBD2 on 6 matching bases. Gene TRBJ2-4 matches the end of the DNA better, so the J call may be wrong. CDR1 is MDHEN and CDR2 is SYDVKM in the germline V gene. The CDR3 length is 14 residues. The CDR3 loop reads CASSTGVGGNIQYF. The CDR3 DNA follows: TGTGCCAGCAGTACTGGGGTGGGAGGAAACATTCAGTACTTC.

Only a few counts were recorded for this clonotype. V is TRBV29-1 and J is TRBJ2-5; possible D gene TRBD2, 7 bases. In germline, CDR1 is SQVTM, CDR2 ANQGSEA. This CDR3 is built from 14 residues. Between the trimmed V and J ends, which lost 3 bases and 5 bases, there was a span of 16 bases. CDR3 sequence: CSVEPTGAGETQYF. The CDR3 DNA follows: TGCAGCGTTGAGCCGACAGGAGCGGGGGAGACCCAGTACTTC.

This clonotype was observed a handful of times. The chain combines TRBV12-3 or TRBV12-4 with TRBJ2-1; 8 nucleotides match TRBD1. V lost 6 bases and J lost 0; bases outside the gene matches: 7. CDR3 length equals 16 residues. The CDR3 here is CASSLRTGSSYNEQFF. The CDR3 DNA sequence: TGTGCCAGCAGCCTGAGGACAGGGAGCTCCTACAATGAGCAGTTCTTC.

The V and J genes are TRBV11-2 and TRBJ2-1, with 8 positions matching TRBD2. The CDR3 covers 16 residues. Losses at the gene ends were 5 bases for V and 1 base for J; bases not matched to a gene: 7. The V gene's germline CDR1 is SGHAT and CDR2 FQNNGV. The CDR3 sequence is CASSTVAGRSYNEQFF. The CDR3 nucleotides are TGTGCCAGCAGCACGGTAGCGGGGAGATCCTACAATGAGCAGTTCTTC.

The V and J genes are TRBV5-1 and TRBJ2-7; maybe TRBD2 (6 bases). CDR3 size: 14 residues. Germline CDR1 is SGHRS and CDR2 is YFSETQ. V shed 4 bases and J shed 3 bases, with 14 bases lying between them. In DNA, the CDR3 is TGCGCCAGCAGCCCAATCACGGGGGTCTACGAGCAGTACTTC. Translation gives CASSPITGVYEQYF.

This clonotype was seen a handful of times. This chain uses TRBV5-1 with TRBJ2-5, with D possibly matching TRBD1 (5 bases). Trimming shortened V by 2 bases and J by 6 bases, and 14 bases separated the two germline ends. Looked up from germline, CDR1 is SGHRS and CDR2 is YFSETQ. This CDR3 is 14 amino acids long. The CDR3 is CASSFGTGDQTQYF. CDR3 sequence (DNA): TGCGCCAGCAGCTTCGGTACAGGCGACCAGACCCAGTACTTC.